This TCR beta chain appears in the sequencing data of a study of post-analysis software for immune sequencing data. The TCR beta cDNA libraries carried unique molecular identifiers. It was from about 0.94 to 9.7 million T cells that some 500,000 cDNA molecules came. TCRdb re-called the PCR reads with MiXCR, one entry per CDR3 protein. In the table there are around 150,000 distinct CDR3 sequences, under 40% of which are singletons. Germline CDR1 and CDR2: SEHNR and FQNEAQ (reference sequence). This CDR3 spans 15 amino acids. This clonotype was seen only a few times. A clone one base away is much larger, so this may be a read error.

The clonotype originates from a girl aged 10-17 years with multiple sclerosis. This chain connects TRBV7-9 to TRBJ2-1; 10 bases agree with TRBD1. The DNA end is a closer match to TRBJ2-7, so the J assignment may be wrong. Material: blood, obtained after autologous hematopoietic stem cell transplantation. The CDR3: CASSLGQGGINEQYF. Here the CDR3 DNA reads TGTGCCAGCAGCCTCGGACAGGGGGGTATCAATGAGCAGTACTTC.